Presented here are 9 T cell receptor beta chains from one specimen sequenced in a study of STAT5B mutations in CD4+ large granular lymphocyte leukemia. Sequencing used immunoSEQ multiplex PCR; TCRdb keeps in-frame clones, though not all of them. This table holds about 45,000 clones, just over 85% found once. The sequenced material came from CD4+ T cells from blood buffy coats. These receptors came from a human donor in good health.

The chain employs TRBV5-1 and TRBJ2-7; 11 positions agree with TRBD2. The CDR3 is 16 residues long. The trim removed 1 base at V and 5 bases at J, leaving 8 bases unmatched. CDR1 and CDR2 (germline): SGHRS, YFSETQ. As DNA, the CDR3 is TGCGCCAGCAGCTTGACTATAGCGGGAGGGCCCGACGAGCAGTACTTC. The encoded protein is CASSLTIAGGPDEQYF.

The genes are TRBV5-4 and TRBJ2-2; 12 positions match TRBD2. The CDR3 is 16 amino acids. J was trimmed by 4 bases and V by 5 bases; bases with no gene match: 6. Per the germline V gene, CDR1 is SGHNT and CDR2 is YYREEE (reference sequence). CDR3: CASRSTSGSTTGELFF. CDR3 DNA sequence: TGTGCCAGCAGGTCGACTAGCGGGAGTACCACCGGGGAGCTGTTTTTT.

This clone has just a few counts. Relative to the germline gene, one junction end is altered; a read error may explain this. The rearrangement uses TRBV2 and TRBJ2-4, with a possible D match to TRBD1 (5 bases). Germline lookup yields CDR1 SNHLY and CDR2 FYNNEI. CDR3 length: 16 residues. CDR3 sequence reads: CASREAGAAAKNIQYF. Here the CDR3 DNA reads TGTGCCAGCAGAGAAGCTGGGGCCGCGGCCAAAAACATTCAGTACTTC.

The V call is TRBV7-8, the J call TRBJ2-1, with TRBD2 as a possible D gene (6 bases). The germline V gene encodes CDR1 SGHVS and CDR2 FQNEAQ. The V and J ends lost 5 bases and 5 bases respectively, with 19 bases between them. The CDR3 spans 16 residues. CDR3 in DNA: TGTGCCAGCAGCGCCTCAACTAGCACCCCTAACAATGAGCAGTTCTTC. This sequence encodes CASSASTSTPNNEQFF.

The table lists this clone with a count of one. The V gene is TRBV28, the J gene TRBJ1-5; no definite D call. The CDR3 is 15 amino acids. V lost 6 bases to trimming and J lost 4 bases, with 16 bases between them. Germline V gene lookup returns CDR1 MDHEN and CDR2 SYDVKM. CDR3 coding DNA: TGTGCCAGCAGCCTATCTACCCCGGGGAATCAGCCCCAGCATTTT. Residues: CASSLSTPGNQPQHF.

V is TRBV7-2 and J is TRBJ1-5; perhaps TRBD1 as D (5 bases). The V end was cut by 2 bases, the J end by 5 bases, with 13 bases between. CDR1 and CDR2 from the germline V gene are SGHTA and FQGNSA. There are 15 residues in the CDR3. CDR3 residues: CASSLWGGIDQPQHF. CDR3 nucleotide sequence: TGTGCCAGCAGCTTATGGGGCGGGATAGATCAGCCCCAGCATTTT.

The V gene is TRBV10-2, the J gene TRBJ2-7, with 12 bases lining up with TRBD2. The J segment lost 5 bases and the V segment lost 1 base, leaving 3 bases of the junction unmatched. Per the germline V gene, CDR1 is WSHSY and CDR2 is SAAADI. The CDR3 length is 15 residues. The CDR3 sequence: CASSEFSSGRDEQYF. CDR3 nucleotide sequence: TGCGCCAGCAGTGAGTTCTCTAGCGGGAGGGACGAGCAGTACTTC.

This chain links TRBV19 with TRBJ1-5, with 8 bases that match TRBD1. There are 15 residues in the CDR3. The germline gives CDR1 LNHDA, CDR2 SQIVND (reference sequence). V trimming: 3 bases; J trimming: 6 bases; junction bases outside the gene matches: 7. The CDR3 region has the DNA TGTGCCAGTAGTATGGGGAACAGGGGGGGTCAGCCCCAGCATTTT. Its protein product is CASSMGNRGGQPQHF. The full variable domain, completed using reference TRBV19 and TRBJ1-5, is DGGITQSPKYLFRKEGQNVTLSCEQNLNHDAMYWYRQDPGQGLRLIYYSQIVNDFQKGDIAEGYSVSREKKESFPLTVTSAQKNPTAFYLCASSMGNRGGQPQHFGDGTRLSIL.

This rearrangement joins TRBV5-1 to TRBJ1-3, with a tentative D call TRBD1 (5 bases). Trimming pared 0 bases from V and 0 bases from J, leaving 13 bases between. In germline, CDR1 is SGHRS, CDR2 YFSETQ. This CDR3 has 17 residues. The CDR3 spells CASSLAHTGSSGNTIYF. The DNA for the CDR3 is TGCGCCAGCAGCTTGGCCCACACAGGAAGCTCTGGAAACACCATATATTTT.